This record covers a single TCR beta chain. Its antigen remains unidentified. This CDR3 is 14 amino acids long. V was trimmed by 0 bases and J by 1 base, leaving 7 bases between them. The V gene's germline CDR1 is SGHRS and CDR2 YFSETQ. This entry belongs to a study of cytomegalovirus exposure and HLA in healthy donors. Study-level findings and limits: Altogether, more than 150 TCR beta chains were recorded as cytomegalovirus-associated.

PCR primers comprised 60 Vbeta and 13 Jbeta primers. Sequenced by immunoSEQ multiplex PCR; TCRdb stores in-frame clones only, minus some. This sample lists roughly 200,000 clones; its ten largest clones have roughly 1.1%. The sequenced material came from PBMCs. The chain is built from TRBV5-1 and TRBJ1-1; TRBD1 is a possible D gene (5 bases). This receptor was obtained from a girl aged 2 to 10 in good health and CMV-seropositive. The CDR3 DNA is TGCGCCAGCAGCTTGGGACAGACGAACACTGAAGCTTTCTTT. Amino acids: CASSLGQTNTEAFF.